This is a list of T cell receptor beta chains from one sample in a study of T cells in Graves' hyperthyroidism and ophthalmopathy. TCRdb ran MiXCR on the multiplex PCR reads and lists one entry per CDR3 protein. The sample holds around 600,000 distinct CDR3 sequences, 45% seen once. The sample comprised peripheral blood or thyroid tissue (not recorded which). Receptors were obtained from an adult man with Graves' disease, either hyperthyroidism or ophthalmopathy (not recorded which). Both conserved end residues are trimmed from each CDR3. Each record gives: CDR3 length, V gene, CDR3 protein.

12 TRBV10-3 AISEGTGLYEQY
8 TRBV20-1 SAQTGGYT
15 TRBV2 ASSPRTGGGQQETQY
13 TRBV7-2 ASSEDAGEAREQY
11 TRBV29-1 SVWIAGNEKLF
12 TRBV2 ASRADRSNSPLH
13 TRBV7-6 ASSLWAEGNEKLF
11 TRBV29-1 SVGFGSGNTIY
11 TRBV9 ASSVGTAGEQY
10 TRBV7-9 ASSYRGYEQY
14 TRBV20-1 SARATGGGSNSPLH
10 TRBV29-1 SSTGGSYEQY
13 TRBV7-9 ASSSTGQGFYEQY
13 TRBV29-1 SVRGGSRTNEKLF
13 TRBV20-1 SASVRGLISYEQY
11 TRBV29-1 SVVAGYSQPQH
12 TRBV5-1 ASSRTGINTEAF
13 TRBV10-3 AISESTQQNSPLH
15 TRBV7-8 ASSRSRDRGPSYEQY
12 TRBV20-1 SALGQGAAYEQY
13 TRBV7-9 ASSLEWGQNEKLF
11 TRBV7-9 ASSLVSGRTEA
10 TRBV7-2 ASSQDAKTAF
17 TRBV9 ASSSSRGGAGSDNSPLH
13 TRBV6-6 ASSRTGTWNSPLH
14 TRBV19 ASSIDLEGSQETQY
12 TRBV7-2 ASSLRTGGRGYT
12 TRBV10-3 AISRTGFNSPLH
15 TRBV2 ASTGFRDRGSNTEAF
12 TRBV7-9 ASSWPGTAETQY
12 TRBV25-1 ASSESGQNSPLH
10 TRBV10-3 AIHGGNTEAF
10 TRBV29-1 SVRGIGSPLH
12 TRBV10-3 ASSWAGTAAEQY
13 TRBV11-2 ASSFNLRVGTEAF
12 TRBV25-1 AYGPHGAGYGYT
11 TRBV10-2 ASSHNRGQPQH
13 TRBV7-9 ASSPDLSNTGELF
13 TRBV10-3 AISEGGTGTYGYT
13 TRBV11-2 ASRSWRLSNSPLH
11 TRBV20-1 SARDQNNYGYT
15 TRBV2 ASSGGLGTGRNQPQH
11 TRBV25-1 ASSVTGPYEQY
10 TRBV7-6 ASSQDRGNYG
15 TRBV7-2 ASSQVTRVTTSYGYT